The 20 T cell receptor beta chains listed next were all sequenced from one sample in a study of human thymus T cells. Method: immunoSEQ multiplex PCR; TCRdb's copy keeps in-frame clones and lacks some. The table shows tens of thousands of clones, with around 94% occurring only once. Sequenced sample: blood. These TCRs come from a boy under two years old with a congenital heart defect but otherwise immunologically healthy.

The chain is built from TRBV4-3 and TRBJ2-7; no clear D gene. Trimming stripped 0 bases from V and 3 bases from J, with 6 bases between. Germline V gene sequence: CDR1 LGHNA, CDR2 YSLEER. The CDR3 has 13 residues. CDR3 bases: TGCGCCAGCAGCCAAGAGTCAGGCTACGAGCAGTACTTC. Amino acid sequence: CASSQESGYEQYF.

The chain uses TRBV11-2 and TRBJ1-6, with unresolved D. V shed 1 base and J shed 10 bases, with 8 bases lying between them. CDR3 size: 13 residues. Germline lookup yields CDR1 SGHAT and CDR2 FQNNGV. The CDR3: CASSLGLKSPLHF. CDR3 DNA sequence: TGTGCCAGCAGCTTAGGTTTGAAATCACCCCTCCACTTT.

The rearrangement uses TRBV4-3 and TRBJ2-3; D unresolved. CDR1 LGHNA and CDR2 YSLEER come from the germline V gene. This CDR3 spans 14 amino acids. Trimming removed 1 base at V and 1 base at J, with 6 bases between. The DNA for the CDR3 is TGCGCCAGCAGCCAAGTATGGGGCACAGATACGCAGTATTTT. Translating it yields CASSQVWGTDTQYF.

This clone appeared once. This chain uses TRBV5-1 with TRBJ2-7; TRBD1 matches 9 bases. Germline-derived CDR1 and CDR2 are SGHRS and YFSETQ. The CDR3 covers 15 residues. The ends lost 1 base at V and 6 bases at J; junction bases unmatched: 8. This chain's CDR3 is CASSLQQGAFSEQYF. CDR3 in DNA: TGCGCCAGCAGCTTGCAACAGGGGGCTTTCAGCGAGCAGTACTTC. Combining the CDR3 with reference TRBV5-1 and TRBJ2-7 gives the whole variable domain KAGVTQTPRYLIKTRGQQVTLSCSPISGHRSVSWYQQTPGQGLQFLFEYFSETQRNKGNFPGRFSGRQFSNSRSEMNVSTLELGDSALYLCASSLQQGAFSEQYFGPGTRLTVT.

J is TRBJ1-2 and V is TRBV18, with 8 bases aligning to TRBD1. J was trimmed by 4 bases and V by 2 bases; bases with no gene match: 3. Germline assignment: CDR1 KGHSH and CDR2 LQKENI. The CDR3 runs to 14 residues. The CDR3, as DNA: TGTGCCAGCTCACCAGTTACAGGGGGCTATGGCTACACCTTC. Translating gives CASSPVTGGYGYTF.

A few counts support this clone. The chain is built from TRBV15 and TRBJ1-6; the D gene is possibly TRBD1 (6 bases). The CDR3 loop spans 14 amino acids. Trimming took 0 bases from V and 9 from J, leaving 9 bases between them. The germline CDR1 and CDR2 sequences are LNHNV and YYDKDF (reference sequence). The CDR3 nucleotides read TGTGCCACCAGCAGAGATGGACAGCTTTCACCCCTCCACTTT. Translated: CATSRDGQLSPLHF.

The rearrangement links TRBV10-3 to TRBJ1-2; D may be TRBD1 (6 bases). The germline gives CDR1 ENHRY, CDR2 SYGVKD. Trimming took 3 bases from V and 4 from J, leaving 15 bases between them. This CDR3 contains 15 residues. The CDR3 spells CAISEGGGSSYGYTF. DNA of the CDR3: TGTGCCATCAGTGAAGGGGGAGGTAGCAGCTATGGCTACACCTTC.

The gene calls are TRBV10-3 and TRBJ1-5; TRBD1 might be the D (6 bases). V lost 6 bases, J lost 3 bases, and 21 bases lay in between. The CDR3 loop spans 17 amino acids. Germline CDR1 reads ENHRY; CDR2 reads SYGVKD. CDR3: CAIREFKLKGDNQPQHF. The CDR3 coding sequence is TGTGCCATCAGAGAATTTAAGTTGAAGGGGGACAATCAGCCCCAGCATTTT.

V is TRBV5-4 and J is TRBJ1-2; no clear D gene. This CDR3 contains 13 residues. V was cut by 0 bases and J by 0 bases, with 3 bases left in between. Per the germline V gene, CDR1 is SGHNT and CDR2 is YYREEE (reference sequence). CDR3 in amino acids: CASSLAANYGYTF. Written as DNA, the CDR3 is TGTGCCAGCAGCTTGGCCGCTAACTATGGCTACACCTTC.

The chain has TRBV4-3 and TRBJ2-7; 8 nucleotides match TRBD2. V lost 2 bases and J lost 3; bases outside the gene matches: 3. Per germline, CDR1 LGHNA and CDR2 YSLEER. The CDR3 has 14 residues. CDR3 coding DNA: TGCGCCAGCAGCCAACGGACTAGCTTCTACGAGCAGTACTTC. It encodes CASSQRTSFYEQYF.

This clone was recorded only once. The chain has TRBV29-1 and TRBJ2-3, with D unresolved. Germline-derived CDR1 and CDR2 are SQVTM and ANQGSEA. CDR3 length: 12 residues. The germline V and J ends were trimmed by 3 bases and 0 bases, with 4 bases remaining between them. The CDR3 DNA follows: TGCAGCGTTGACCCAAGCACAGATACGCAGTATTTT. This sequence encodes CSVDPSTDTQYF.

This chain connects TRBV5-6 to TRBJ1-1, with D uncertain. V lost 9 bases and J 1 base, leaving 7 bases between the germline ends. Germline V gene sequence: CDR1 SGHDT, CDR2 YYEEEE. The CDR3 has 11 residues. The chain's CDR3 is CATSKNTEAFF. The CDR3 DNA reads TGTGCCACCTCCAAGAACACTGAAGCTTTCTTT.

This chain links TRBV9 with TRBJ2-2, with 8 bases lining up with TRBD2. CDR1 is SGDLS, CDR2 YYNGEE, per germline. V dropped 3 bases and J dropped 2; count of bases not matched to a gene: 3. This CDR3 is 15 amino acids long. The CDR3 DNA reads TGTGCCAGCAGCGCCCGGACTAGCAACACCGGGGAGCTGTTTTTT. The encoded protein is CASSARTSNTGELFF.

This chain uses TRBV28 with TRBJ2-5; D is possibly TRBD2 (6 bases). CDR1 and CDR2 from the germline V gene are MDHEN and SYDVKM. CDR3 length: 16 residues. Between the trimmed V and J ends, which lost 3 bases and 1 base, there was a span of 15 bases. The CDR3 is CASSLGGVGTQETQYF. The CDR3, as DNA: TGTGCCAGCAGTTTGGGGGGTGTGGGAACCCAAGAGACCCAGTACTTC.

The V gene is TRBV21-1, the J gene TRBJ1-5; the table calls TRBD1, which could not be checked here. TRBV21-1 is annotated as a pseudogene. There are 18 residues in the CDR3. CDR3 protein: CASSKGLRHLYSNQPQHF. The DNA for the CDR3 is TGTGCCAGCAGCAAAGGCCTCCGACACCTATATAGCAATCAGCCCCAGCATTTT.

This chain connects TRBV28 to TRBJ2-3, with 12 bases lining up with TRBD2. The germline V gene encodes CDR1 MDHEN and CDR2 SYDVKM. The CDR3 has 17 amino acids. V gave up 0 bases and J gave up 5 bases; unmatched junction bases: 6. CDR3 DNA sequence: TGTGCCAGCAGTTTATGGTCTAGCGGGGGGGCGGGAGATACGCAGTATTTT. Encoded protein: CASSLWSSGGAGDTQYF. Supplemented by reference TRBV28 and TRBJ2-3, the full variable domain reads DVKVTQSSRYLVKRTGEKVFLECVQDMDHENMFWYRQDPGLGLRLIYFSYDVKMKEKGDIPEGYSVSREKKERFSLILESASTNQTSMYLCASSLWSSGGAGDTQYFGPGTRLTVL.

J is TRBJ2-2 and V is TRBV7-8; perhaps D is TRBD1 or TRBD2 (5 bases each). Germline V gene lookup returns CDR1 SGHVS and CDR2 FQNEAQ. The ends were cut back, 0 bases at V and 0 bases at J, with 5 bases in the middle. This CDR3 region has 15 residues. The CDR3 region is CASSLAGANTGELFF. The CDR3 DNA sequence: TGTGCCAGCAGCTTAGCGGGGGCGAACACCGGGGAGCTGTTTTTT.

In DNA form, the CDR3 reads TGTGCCAGCAGGCAAGCAGCGGGGGGGGAGACCCAGTACTTC. Its protein is CASRQAAGGETQYF. V and J are TRBV11-2 and TRBJ2-5; 10 bases are a match to TRBD2. The CDR3 length is 14 residues. The V gene end was trimmed by 6 bases and the J gene end by 5 bases; junction bases not matched to a gene: 6. Germline lookup yields CDR1 SGHAT and CDR2 FQNNGV.

The rearrangement joins TRBV11-2 to TRBJ1-6; unclear D gene. The CDR3 is made up of 14 amino acids. Germline CDR1 and CDR2: SGHAT and FQNNGV. The V end lost 4 bases, the J end lost 0 bases, and 4 bases lay between the germline ends. CDR3 residues: CASSYSSYNSPLHF. The CDR3 DNA reads TGTGCCAGCAGCTACAGCTCCTATAATTCACCCCTCCACTTT. Together with reference TRBV11-2 and TRBJ1-6, the CDR3 gives the full variable domain: EAGVAQSPRYKIIEKRQSVAFWCNPISGHATLYWYQQILGQGPKLLIQFQNNGVVDDSQLPKDRFSAERLKGVDSTLKIQPAKLEDSAVYLCASSYSSYNSPLHFGNGTRLTVT.

The chain links TRBV7-6 to TRBJ2-1, with D possibly matching TRBD2 (6 bases). The CDR3 runs 17 residues. V shed 0 bases and J shed 0 bases, with 12 bases lying between them. The germline V gene has CDR1 SGHVS and CDR2 FNYEAQ. CDR3: CASSLAIAASSYNEQFF. The DNA for the CDR3 is TGTGCCAGCAGCTTAGCTATAGCGGCCAGCTCCTACAATGAGCAGTTCTTC.